A selection of T cell receptor beta chains follows, all from one sample in a study of vaccination and CD4 T cells after COVID-19. The antigens of these receptors remain unknown. In TCRdb, the PCR reads were re-called with MiXCR into one record per CDR3 protein. In the table there are 9,000 to 15,000 distinct CDR3 sequences, 50% of which are singletons. Source material: CD4+ T cells from blood, cultured in vitro. These receptors all come from a human donor who had recovered from COVID-19. Each CDR3 is given with its conserved first and last residue. A D gene is named only where the DNA matches it firmly. Size values are once, few and many counts, or a class for expanded clones, and some rows have none.

v_gene: TRBV19; d_gene: TRBD1; abundance: NA; j_gene: TRBJ1-2; len: 15; CDR3aa: CASSTRGTLNYGYTF; CDR3nt: TGTGCCAGTAGTACCAGGGGGACTCTTAACTATGGCTACACCTTC
v_gene: TRBV6-2/TRBV6-3; d_gene: NA; abundance: once; j_gene: TRBJ1-1; len: 15; CDR3aa: CASCRGQTMNTEAFF; CDR3nt: TGTGCCAGCTGCAGAGGGCAGACCATGAACACTGAAGCTTTCTTT
v_gene: TRBV6-1; d_gene: NA; abundance: few; j_gene: TRBJ1-3; len: 11; CDR3aa: CASSIGNTIYF; CDR3nt: TGTGCCAGCAGTATTGGAAACACCATATATTTT
v_gene: TRBV20-1; d_gene: NA; abundance: few; j_gene: TRBJ2-5; len: 16; CDR3aa: CSARDSGYLVQETQYF; CDR3nt: TGCAGTGCTAGAGATTCGGGCTACCTAGTACAAGAGACCCAGTACTTC
v_gene: TRBV20-1; d_gene: TRBD1; abundance: NA; j_gene: TRBJ2-2; len: 15; CDR3aa: CSASGTGENTGELFF; CDR3nt: TGCAGTGCATCCGGGACAGGGGAGAACACCGGGGAGCTGTTTTTT
v_gene: TRBV2; d_gene: NA; abundance: few; j_gene: TRBJ1-2; len: 16; CDR3aa: CASSQHPGTKNYGYTF; CDR3nt: TGTGCCAGCAGCCAGCATCCCGGGACAAAAAACTATGGCTACACCTTC
v_gene: TRBV12-3/TRBV12-4; d_gene: NA; abundance: NA; j_gene: TRBJ1-1; len: 13; CDR3aa: CASSWEVNTEAFF; CDR3nt: TGTGCCAGCAGTTGGGAGGTGAACACTGAAGCTTTCTTT
v_gene: TRBV20-1; d_gene: TRBD2; abundance: few; j_gene: TRBJ2-3; len: 15; CDR3aa: CSARASGGSTDTQYF; CDR3nt: TGCAGTGCTAGGGCTAGCGGGGGCTCCACAGATACGCAGTATTTT
v_gene: TRBV19; d_gene: NA; abundance: once; j_gene: TRBJ1-2; len: 16; CDR3aa: CASSSFYKDGEYGYTF; CDR3nt: TGTGCCAGTAGTTCGTTCTATAAGGACGGGGAATATGGCTACACCTTC
v_gene: TRBV25-1; d_gene: NA; abundance: once; j_gene: TRBJ2-7; len: 13; CDR3aa: CASSEFSEGEQYF; CDR3nt: TGTGCCAGCAGTGAATTTTCGGAGGGAGAGCAGTACTTC
v_gene: TRBV9; d_gene: NA; abundance: once; j_gene: TRBJ2-3; len: 15; CDR3aa: CASSVKTTSTDTQYF; CDR3nt: TGTGCCAGCAGCGTTAAGACTACTAGCACAGATACGCAGTATTTT
v_gene: TRBV12-3/TRBV12-4; d_gene: TRBD1; abundance: few; j_gene: TRBJ1-6; len: 13; CDR3aa: CASSSTGVSPLHF; CDR3nt: TGTGCCAGCAGTTCCACAGGGGTCTCACCCCTCCACTTT
v_gene: TRBV27; d_gene: TRBD2; abundance: NA; j_gene: TRBJ2-7; len: 15; CDR3aa: CASSPETSGFYEQYF; CDR3nt: TGTGCCAGCAGTCCCGAGACTAGCGGATTCTACGAGCAGTACTTC
v_gene: TRBV12-5; d_gene: NA; abundance: NA; j_gene: TRBJ1-5; len: 12; CDR3aa: CASGLPPGPQHF; CDR3nt: TGTGCTAGTGGTTTGCCACCCGGGCCCCAGCATTTT
v_gene: TRBV2; d_gene: NA; abundance: NA; j_gene: TRBJ2-4; len: 12; CDR3aa: CASSEMGNIQYF; CDR3nt: TGTGCCAGCAGTGAAATGGGGAACATTCAGTACTTC
v_gene: TRBV5-6; d_gene: NA; abundance: NA; j_gene: TRBJ2-5; len: 14; CDR3aa: CASSPGTNGEAQYF; CDR3nt: TGTGCCAGCAGCCCCGGGACGAACGGAGAGGCCCAGTACTTC
v_gene: TRBV6-5; d_gene: NA; abundance: few; j_gene: TRBJ1-1; len: 13; CDR3aa: CASSYSGVTEAFF; CDR3nt: TGTGCCAGCAGTTACTCGGGGGTAACTGAAGCTTTCTTT
v_gene: TRBV6-2/TRBV6-3; d_gene: NA; abundance: once; j_gene: TRBJ1-5; len: 14; CDR3aa: CASSLNGGSQPQHF; CDR3nt: TGTGCTTCGTCGCTTAACGGGGGAAGTCAGCCCCAGCATTTT
v_gene: TRBV6-4; d_gene: NA; abundance: few; j_gene: TRBJ1-1; len: 14; CDR3aa: CASRDGYMNTEAFF; CDR3nt: TGTGCCAGCAGAGATGGTTACATGAACACTGAAGCTTTCTTT